This T cell receptor beta chain was documented in a study of CD8 T cells in Susac syndrome. An input of about 0.45 to 1 ug of RNA was subjected to reverse transcription using random hexamers. Across 54 Vbeta and 13 Jbeta, TCR beta CDR3 was amplified with immunoSEQ multiplex PCR. TCRdb reprocessed the immunoSEQ multiplex PCR reads with MiXCR, giving one entry per CDR3 protein. Of some 250,000 distinct CDR3 sequences in the sample, 96% were seen once. Sequencing targeted TCR beta in blood CD8+ and CD4+ T cells. V dropped 5 bases and J dropped 4 bases, with 7 bases sitting between them. The CDR3 is made up of 12 amino acids. Per the germline V gene, CDR1 is SGHVS and CDR2 is FQNEAQ.

The material sequenced was CD4+ T cells from PBMCs. The chain recombines TRBV7-8 with TRBJ2-3; D remains ambiguous. The receptor was derived from a human donor with Susac syndrome. CDR3 loop: CASSQHPDTQYF. CDR3 sequence (DNA): TGTGCCAGCAGCCAACACCCAGATACGCAGTATTTT.